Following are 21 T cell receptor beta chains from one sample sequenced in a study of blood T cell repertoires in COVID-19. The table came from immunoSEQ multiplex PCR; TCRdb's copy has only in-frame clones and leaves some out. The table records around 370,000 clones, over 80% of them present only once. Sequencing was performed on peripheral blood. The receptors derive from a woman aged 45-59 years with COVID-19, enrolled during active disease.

The CDR3 nucleotides are TGTGCCAGCAGCGGTGAAACACCCGACTCCTATAATTCACCCCTCCACTTT. Its protein product is CASSGETPDSYNSPLHF. The rearrangement links TRBV5-5 to TRBJ1-6, with D hard to call. Germline V gene sequence: CDR1 SGHKS, CDR2 YYEKEE (reference sequence). This CDR3 has 17 amino acids. Trimming took off 4 bases at V and 0 bases at J, with 14 bases between the two ends.

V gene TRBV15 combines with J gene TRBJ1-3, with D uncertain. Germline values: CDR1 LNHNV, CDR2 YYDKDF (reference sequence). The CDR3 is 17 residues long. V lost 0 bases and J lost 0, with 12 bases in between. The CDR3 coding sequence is TGTGCCACCAGCAGAGATCCCTGGCGGTACTCTGGAAACACCATATATTTT. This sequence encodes CATSRDPWRYSGNTIYF.

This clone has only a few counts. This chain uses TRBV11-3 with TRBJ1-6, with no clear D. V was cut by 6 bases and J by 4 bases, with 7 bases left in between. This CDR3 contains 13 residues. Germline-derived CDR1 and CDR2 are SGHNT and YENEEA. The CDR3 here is CASRNSYNSPLHF. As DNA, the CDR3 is TGTGCCAGCAGGAACAGTTATAATTCACCCCTCCACTTT.

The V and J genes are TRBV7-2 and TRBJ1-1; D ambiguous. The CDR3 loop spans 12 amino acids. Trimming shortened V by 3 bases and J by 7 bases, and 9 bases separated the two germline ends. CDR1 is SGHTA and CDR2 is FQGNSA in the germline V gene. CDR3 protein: CASSFSYFEAFF. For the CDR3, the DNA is TGTGCCAGCAGCTTTTCTTATTTTGAAGCTTTCTTT.

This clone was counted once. The CDR3 loop reads CASSPEGQGEAFF. CDR3 coding DNA: TGTGCCAGCAGCCCCGAGGGACAGGGAGAAGCTTTCTTT. This chain links TRBV6-4 with TRBJ1-1; 9 nucleotides agree with TRBD1. Trimming cost V 6 bases and J 8 bases; bases outside gene matches: 7. The CDR3 is made up of 13 amino acids. CDR1 and CDR2 from the germline V gene are MRHNA and SNTAGT.

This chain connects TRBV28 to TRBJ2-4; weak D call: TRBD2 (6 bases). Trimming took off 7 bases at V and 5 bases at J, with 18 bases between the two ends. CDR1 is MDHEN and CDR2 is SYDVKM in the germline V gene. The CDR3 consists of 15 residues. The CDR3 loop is CASTVGGKGQNIQYF. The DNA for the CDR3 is TGTGCCAGCACGGTGGGGGGTAAGGGCCAAAACATTCAGTACTTC.

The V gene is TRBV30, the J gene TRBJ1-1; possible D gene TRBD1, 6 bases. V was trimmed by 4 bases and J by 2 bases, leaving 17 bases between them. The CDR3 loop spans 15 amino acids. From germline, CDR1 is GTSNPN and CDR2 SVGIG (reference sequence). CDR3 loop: CAWKRGWDTNTEAFF. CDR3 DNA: TGTGCCTGGAAGCGGGGGTGGGACACCAACACTGAAGCTTTCTTT.

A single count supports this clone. The CDR3 nucleotides read TGTGCCAGCAGCCCTAGCGGGAGAGAATTGAATTCACCCCTCCACTTT. This gives the protein CASSPSGRELNSPLHF. This chain connects TRBV7-6 to TRBJ1-6, with unresolved D. The length of the CDR3 is 16 residues. Trimming cost V 5 bases and J 7 bases, with 18 bases left between them. The germline V gene encodes CDR1 SGHVS and CDR2 FNYEAQ.

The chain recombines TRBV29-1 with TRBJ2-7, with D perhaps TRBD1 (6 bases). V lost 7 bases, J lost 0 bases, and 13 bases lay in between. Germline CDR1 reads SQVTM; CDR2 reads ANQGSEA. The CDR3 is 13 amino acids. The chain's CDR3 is CSGSAGASYEQYF. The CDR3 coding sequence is TGCAGCGGGTCGGCAGGGGCCTCCTACGAGCAGTACTTC.

The DNA for the CDR3 is TGTGCCAGCAGCCAATCTGTAGGAGCCGAAGCTTTCTTT. Amino acid sequence: CASSQSVGAEAFF. The J gene is TRBJ1-1, the V gene TRBV3-1 (or the pseudogene TRBV3-2); D not certain. This CDR3 is 13 amino acids long. V lost 2 bases and J 8 bases, leaving 12 bases between the germline ends. Germline V gene sequence: CDR1 LGHDT, CDR2 YNNKEL (reference sequence).

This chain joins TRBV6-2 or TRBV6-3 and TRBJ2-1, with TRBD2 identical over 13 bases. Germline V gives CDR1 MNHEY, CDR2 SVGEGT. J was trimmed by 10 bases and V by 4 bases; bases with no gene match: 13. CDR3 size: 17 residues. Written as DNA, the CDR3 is TGTGCCAGCAGTTTCGGACTAGCGGGAGCCCACGTTGGGGAGCAGTTCTTC. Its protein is CASSFGLAGAHVGEQFF.

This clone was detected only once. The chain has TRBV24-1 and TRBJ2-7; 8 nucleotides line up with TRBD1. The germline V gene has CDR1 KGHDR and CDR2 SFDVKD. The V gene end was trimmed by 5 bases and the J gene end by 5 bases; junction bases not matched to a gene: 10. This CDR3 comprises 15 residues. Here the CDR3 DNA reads TGTGCCACCAGTGCCGGGACAGGCGGGAAGCACGAGCAGTACTTC. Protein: CATSAGTGGKHEQYF.

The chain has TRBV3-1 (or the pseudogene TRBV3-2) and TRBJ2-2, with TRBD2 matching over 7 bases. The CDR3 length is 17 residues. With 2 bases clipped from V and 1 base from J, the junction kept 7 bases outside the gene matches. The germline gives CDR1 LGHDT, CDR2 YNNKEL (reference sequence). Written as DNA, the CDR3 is TGTGCCAGCAGCCAACAGCGGGAAAGAGGGAACACCGGGGAGCTGTTTTTT. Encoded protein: CASSQQRERGNTGELFF.

This CDR3 is CASRRDRNSYNEQFF. CDR3 DNA: TGTGCCAGCAGGCGCGACAGAAACTCCTACAATGAGCAGTTCTTC. This chain uses TRBV2 with TRBJ2-1; TRBD1 is a possible D gene (5 bases). There are 15 residues in the CDR3. In germline, CDR1 is SNHLY, CDR2 FYNNEI. Trimming stripped 6 bases from V and 0 bases from J, with 12 bases between.

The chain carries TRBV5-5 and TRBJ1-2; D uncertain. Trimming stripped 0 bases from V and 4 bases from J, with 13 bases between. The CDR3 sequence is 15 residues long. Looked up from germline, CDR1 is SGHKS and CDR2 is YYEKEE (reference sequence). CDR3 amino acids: CASSLAARYPYGYTF. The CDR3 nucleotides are TGTGCCAGCAGCTTGGCCGCCAGGTACCCCTATGGCTACACCTTC.

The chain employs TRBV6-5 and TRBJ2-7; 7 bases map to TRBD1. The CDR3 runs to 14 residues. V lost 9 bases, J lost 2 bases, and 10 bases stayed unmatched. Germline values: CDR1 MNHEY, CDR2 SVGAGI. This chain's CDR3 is CASYPPGQTYEQYF. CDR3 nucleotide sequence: TGTGCCAGTTACCCCCCGGGACAGACCTACGAGCAGTACTTC.

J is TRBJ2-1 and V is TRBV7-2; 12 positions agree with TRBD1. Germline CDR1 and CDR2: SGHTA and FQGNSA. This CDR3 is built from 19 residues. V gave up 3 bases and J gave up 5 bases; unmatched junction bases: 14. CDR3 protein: CASSFSGTGGVRRNNEQFF. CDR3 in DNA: TGTGCCAGCAGCTTCTCCGGGACAGGGGGCGTAAGACGGAACAATGAGCAGTTCTTC.

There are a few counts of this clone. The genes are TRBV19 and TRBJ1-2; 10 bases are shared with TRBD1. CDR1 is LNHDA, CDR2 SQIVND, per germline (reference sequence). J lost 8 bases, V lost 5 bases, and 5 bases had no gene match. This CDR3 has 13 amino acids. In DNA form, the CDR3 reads TGTGCCAGTAGTCAGACAGGGGGCTCGGGCTACACCTTC. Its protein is CASSQTGGSGYTF.

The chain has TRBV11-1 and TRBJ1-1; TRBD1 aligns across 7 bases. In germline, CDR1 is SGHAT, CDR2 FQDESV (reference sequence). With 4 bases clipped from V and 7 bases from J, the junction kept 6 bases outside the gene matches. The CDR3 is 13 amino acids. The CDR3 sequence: CASSSQQGFEAFF. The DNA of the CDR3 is TGTGCCAGCAGCTCCCAACAGGGGTTTGAAGCTTTCTTT.

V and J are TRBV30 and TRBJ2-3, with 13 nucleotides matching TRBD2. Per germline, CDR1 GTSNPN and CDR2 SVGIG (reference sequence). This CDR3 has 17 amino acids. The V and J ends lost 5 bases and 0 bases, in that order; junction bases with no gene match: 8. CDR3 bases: TGTGCCTGGTCACTAGCGGGAGGGCCCACTAGCACAGATACGCAGTATTTT. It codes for CAWSLAGGPTSTDTQYF.

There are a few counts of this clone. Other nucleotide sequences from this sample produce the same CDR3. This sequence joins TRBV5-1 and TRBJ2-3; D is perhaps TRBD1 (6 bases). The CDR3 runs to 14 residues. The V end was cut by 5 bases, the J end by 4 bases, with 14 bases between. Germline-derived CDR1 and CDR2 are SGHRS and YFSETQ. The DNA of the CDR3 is TGCGCCAGCAGACTGCAGGGGTCCGCAGATACGCAGTATTTT. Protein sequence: CASRLQGSADTQYF.